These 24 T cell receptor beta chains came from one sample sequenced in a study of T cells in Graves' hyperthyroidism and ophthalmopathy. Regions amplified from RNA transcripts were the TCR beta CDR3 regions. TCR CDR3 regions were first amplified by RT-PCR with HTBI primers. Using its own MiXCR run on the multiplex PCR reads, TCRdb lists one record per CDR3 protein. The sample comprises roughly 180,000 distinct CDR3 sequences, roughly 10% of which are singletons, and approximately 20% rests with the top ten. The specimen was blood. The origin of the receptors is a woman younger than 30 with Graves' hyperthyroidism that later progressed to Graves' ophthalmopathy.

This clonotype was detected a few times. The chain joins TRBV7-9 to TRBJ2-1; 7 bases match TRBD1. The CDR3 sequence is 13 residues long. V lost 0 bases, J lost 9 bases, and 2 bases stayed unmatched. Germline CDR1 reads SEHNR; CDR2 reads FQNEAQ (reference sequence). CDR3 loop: CASSLANRGEQFF. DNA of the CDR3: TGTGCCAGCAGCTTAGCTAACAGGGGTGAGCAGTTCTTC.

As DNA, the CDR3 is TGTGCCAGCAGCTTTGGGGGGCTGGATCAGCCCCAGCATTTT. Its translation is CASSFGGLDQPQHF. This chain uses TRBV7-9 with TRBJ1-5, with TRBD1 as a possible D gene (6 bases). CDR1 is SEHNR, CDR2 FQNEAQ, per germline (reference sequence). Deletions cut 3 bases from V and 5 bases from J, with 11 bases between. The length of the CDR3 is 14 residues. The full variable domain, its missing parts supplied by reference TRBV7-9 and TRBJ1-5, is DTGVSQNPRHKITKRGQNVTFRCDPISEHNRLYWYRQTLGQGPEFLTYFQNEAQLEKSRLLSDRFSAERPKGSFSTLEIQRTEQGDSAMYLCASSFGGLDQPQHFGDGTRLSIL.

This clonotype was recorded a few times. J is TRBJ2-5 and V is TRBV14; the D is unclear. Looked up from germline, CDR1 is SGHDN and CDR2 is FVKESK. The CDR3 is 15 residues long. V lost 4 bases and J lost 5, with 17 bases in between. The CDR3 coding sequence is TGTGCCAGCAGCCGAGTGACTGGTATTTGGGAGACCCAGTACTTC. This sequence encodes CASSRVTGIWETQYF.

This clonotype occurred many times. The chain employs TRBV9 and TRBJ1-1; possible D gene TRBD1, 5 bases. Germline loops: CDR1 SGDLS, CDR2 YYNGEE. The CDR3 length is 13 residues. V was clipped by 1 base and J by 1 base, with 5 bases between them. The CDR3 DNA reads TGTGCCAGCAGCGTAACAGGGAACACTGAAGCTTTCTTT. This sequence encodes CASSVTGNTEAFF.

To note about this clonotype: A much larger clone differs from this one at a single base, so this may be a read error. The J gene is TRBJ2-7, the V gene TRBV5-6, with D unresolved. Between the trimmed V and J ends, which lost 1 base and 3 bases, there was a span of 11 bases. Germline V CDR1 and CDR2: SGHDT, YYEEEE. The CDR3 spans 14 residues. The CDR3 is CASSLFGEFYEQYF. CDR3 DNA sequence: TGTGCCAGCAGCTTGTTTGGGGAATTCTACGAGCAGTACTTC.

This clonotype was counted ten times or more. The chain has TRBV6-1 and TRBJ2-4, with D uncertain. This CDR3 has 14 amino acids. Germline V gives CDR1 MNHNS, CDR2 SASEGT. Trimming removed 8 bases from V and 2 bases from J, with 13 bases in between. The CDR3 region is CASALVASKNIQYF. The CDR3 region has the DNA TGTGCCAGCGCTCTTGTGGCGTCCAAAAACATTCAGTACTTC.

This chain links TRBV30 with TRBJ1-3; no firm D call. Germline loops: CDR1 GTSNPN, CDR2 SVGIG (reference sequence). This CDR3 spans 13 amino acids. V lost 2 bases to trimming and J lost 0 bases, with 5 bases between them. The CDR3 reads CAWSFVSGNTIYF. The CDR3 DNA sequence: TGTGCCTGGAGTTTCGTCTCTGGAAACACCATATATTTT.

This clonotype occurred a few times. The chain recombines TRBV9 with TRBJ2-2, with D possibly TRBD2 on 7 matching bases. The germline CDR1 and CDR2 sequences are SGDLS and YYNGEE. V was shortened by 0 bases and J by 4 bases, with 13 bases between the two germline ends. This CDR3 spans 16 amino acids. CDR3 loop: CASSVVPGGGTGELFF. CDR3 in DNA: TGTGCCAGCAGCGTAGTCCCGGGGGGCGGCACCGGGGAGCTGTTTTTT.

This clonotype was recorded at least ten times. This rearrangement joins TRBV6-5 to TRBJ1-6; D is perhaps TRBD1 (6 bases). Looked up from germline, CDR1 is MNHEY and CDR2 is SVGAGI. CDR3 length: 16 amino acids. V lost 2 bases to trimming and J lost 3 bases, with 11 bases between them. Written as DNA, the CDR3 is TGTGCCAGCAGTTACAGGGAGGGGGACTATAATTCACCCCTCCACTTT. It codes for CASSYREGDYNSPLHF.

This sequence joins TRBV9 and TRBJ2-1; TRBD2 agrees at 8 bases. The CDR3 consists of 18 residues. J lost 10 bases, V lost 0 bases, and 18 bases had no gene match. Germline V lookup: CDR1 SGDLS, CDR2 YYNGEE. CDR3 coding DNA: TGTGCCAGCAGCGTAGCCGGGGCTGGCGGGAGGTATCAGGGAGAGCAGTTCTTC. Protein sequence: CASSVAGAGGRYQGEQFF. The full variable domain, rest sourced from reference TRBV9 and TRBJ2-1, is DSGVTQTPKHLITATGQRVTLRCSPRSGDLSVYWYQQSLDQGLQFLIQYYNGEERAKGNILERFSAQQFPDLHSELNLSSLELGDSALYFCASSVAGAGGRYQGEQFFGPGTRLTVL.

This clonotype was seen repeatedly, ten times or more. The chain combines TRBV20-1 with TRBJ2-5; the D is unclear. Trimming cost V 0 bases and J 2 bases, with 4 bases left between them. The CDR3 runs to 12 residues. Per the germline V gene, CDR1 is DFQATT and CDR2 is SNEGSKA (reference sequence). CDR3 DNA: TGCAGTGCTAGAGAACAGCAAGAGACCCAGTACTTC. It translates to CSAREQQETQYF.

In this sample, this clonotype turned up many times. For the CDR3, the DNA is TGCAGTGCTAGACGCCCCCGACAGGGTTTGGTGAACACTGAAGCTTTCTTT. The encoded protein is CSARRPRQGLVNTEAFF. The J gene is TRBJ1-1, the V gene TRBV20-1, with TRBD1 matching 7 bases. There are 17 residues in the CDR3. J was trimmed by 0 bases and V by 2 bases; bases with no gene match: 12. Germline CDR1 reads DFQATT; CDR2 reads SNEGSKA (reference sequence).

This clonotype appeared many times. The CDR3 sequence is CASSLMGVMNTEAFF. The CDR3 bases are TGTGCCAGCAGCCTAATGGGGGTTATGAACACTGAAGCTTTCTTT. The chain combines TRBV5-8 with TRBJ1-1; weak D call: TRBD1 (5 bases). This CDR3 spans 15 amino acids. V was cut by 4 bases and J by 0 bases, with 13 bases left in between. Germline CDR1 reads SGHTS; CDR2 reads YDEGEE.

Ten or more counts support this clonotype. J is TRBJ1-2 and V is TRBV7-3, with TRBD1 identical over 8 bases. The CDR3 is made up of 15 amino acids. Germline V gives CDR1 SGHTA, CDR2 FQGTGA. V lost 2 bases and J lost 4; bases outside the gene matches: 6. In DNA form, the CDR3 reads TGTGCCAGCAGCTTAGGGCAGGGGGCAGTCTATGGCTACACCTTC. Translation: CASSLGQGAVYGYTF.

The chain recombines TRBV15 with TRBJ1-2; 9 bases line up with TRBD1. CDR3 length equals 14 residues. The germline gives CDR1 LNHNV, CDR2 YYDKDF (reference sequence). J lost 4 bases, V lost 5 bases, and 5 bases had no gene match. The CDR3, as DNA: TGTGCCACCAGCCCAAGGGACAGGGCCTATGGCTACACCTTC. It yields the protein CATSPRDRAYGYTF.

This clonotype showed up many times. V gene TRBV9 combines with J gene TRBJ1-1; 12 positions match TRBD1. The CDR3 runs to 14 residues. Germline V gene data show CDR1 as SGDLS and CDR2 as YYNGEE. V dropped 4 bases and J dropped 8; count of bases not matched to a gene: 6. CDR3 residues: CASSPGQGAPEAFF. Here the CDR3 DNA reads TGTGCCAGCAGCCCGGGACAGGGGGCTCCCGAAGCTTTCTTT.

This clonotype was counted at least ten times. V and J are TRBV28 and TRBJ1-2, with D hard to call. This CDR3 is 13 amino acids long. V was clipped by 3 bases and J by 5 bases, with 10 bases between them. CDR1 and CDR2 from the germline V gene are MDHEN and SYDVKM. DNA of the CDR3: TGTGCCAGCAGTTTCGGGGTTGATTATGGCTACACCTTC. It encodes CASSFGVDYGYTF.

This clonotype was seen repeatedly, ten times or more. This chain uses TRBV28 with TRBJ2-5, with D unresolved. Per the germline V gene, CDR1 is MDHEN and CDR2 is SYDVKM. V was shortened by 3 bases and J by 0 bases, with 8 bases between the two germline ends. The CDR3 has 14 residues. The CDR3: CASSLGSNQETQYF. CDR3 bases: TGTGCCAGCAGTTTGGGGTCTAACCAAGAGACCCAGTACTTC. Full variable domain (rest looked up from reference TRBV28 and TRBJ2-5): DVKVTQSSRYLVKRTGEKVFLECVQDMDHENMFWYRQDPGLGLRLIYFSYDVKMKEKGDIPEGYSVSREKKERFSLILESASTNQTSMYLCASSLGSNQETQYFGPGTRLLVL.

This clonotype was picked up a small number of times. The CDR3 sequence: CASSLDGTGGNYGYTF. The CDR3 region has the DNA TGTGCCAGCAGCTTGGACGGGACAGGGGGTAACTATGGCTACACCTTC. The chain joins TRBV5-6 to TRBJ1-2; 11 bases map to TRBD1. This CDR3 has 16 residues. The J segment lost 1 base and the V segment lost 0 bases, leaving 2 bases of the junction unmatched. Germline CDR1 and CDR2: SGHDT and YYEEEE.

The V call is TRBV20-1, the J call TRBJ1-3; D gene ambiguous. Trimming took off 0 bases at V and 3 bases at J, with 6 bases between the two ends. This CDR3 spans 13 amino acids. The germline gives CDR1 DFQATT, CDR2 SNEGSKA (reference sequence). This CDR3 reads CSARDIGGNTIYF. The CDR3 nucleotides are TGCAGTGCTAGAGATATAGGTGGAAACACCATATATTTT.

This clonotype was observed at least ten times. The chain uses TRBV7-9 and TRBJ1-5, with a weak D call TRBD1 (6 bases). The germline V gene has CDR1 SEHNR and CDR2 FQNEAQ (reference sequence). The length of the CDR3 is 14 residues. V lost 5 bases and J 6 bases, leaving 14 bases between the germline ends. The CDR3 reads CASSLGGGFQPQHF. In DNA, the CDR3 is TGTGCCAGCAGCCTGGGGGGCGGCTTTCAGCCCCAGCATTTT.

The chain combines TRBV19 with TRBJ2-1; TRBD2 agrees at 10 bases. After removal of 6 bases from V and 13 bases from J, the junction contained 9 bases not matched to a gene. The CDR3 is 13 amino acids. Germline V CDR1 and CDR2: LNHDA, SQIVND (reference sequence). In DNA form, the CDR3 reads TGTGCCAGTAGCCTAGCGGGAGCTCGGTCTCAGTTCTTC. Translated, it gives CASSLAGARSQFF.

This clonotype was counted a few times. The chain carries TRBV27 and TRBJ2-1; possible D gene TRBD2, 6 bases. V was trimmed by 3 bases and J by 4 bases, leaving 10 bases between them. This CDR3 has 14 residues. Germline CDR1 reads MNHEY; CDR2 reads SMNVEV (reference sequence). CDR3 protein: CASSFVGGYNEQFF. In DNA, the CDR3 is TGTGCCAGCAGTTTTGTGGGGGGATACAATGAGCAGTTCTTC.

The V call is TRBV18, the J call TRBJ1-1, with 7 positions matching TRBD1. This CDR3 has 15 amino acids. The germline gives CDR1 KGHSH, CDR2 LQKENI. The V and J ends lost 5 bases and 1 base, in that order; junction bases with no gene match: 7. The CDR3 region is CASSTGQRQNTEAFF. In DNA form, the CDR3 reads TGTGCCAGCTCAACGGGACAGAGACAGAACACTGAAGCTTTCTTT.